Described below is a single TCR beta chain sequence and its context. The antigen it binds to is not known. No base qualities exist here, and no much larger clone lies one base off it. The High Capacity cDNA Reverse Transcription Kit was used to reverse transcribe all of the isolated RNA, meaning that expressed TCRB transcripts were what got sequenced. Deep immunoSEQ sequencing was performed on naive, central memory and regulatory T cell samples, with an average of roughly 4 million total reads per sample. Sorted cells were lysed in RLT buffer, and RNA was extracted using DNase-treated RNeasy Micro or Mini kits according to cell number. To prevent cross-contamination, every cell subset was processed on its own, while patient and healthy donor samples were processed together. The immunoSEQ multiplex PCR was used to amplify TCRB sequences from cDNA, yielding 87-bp fragments that span the CDR3 region. The amplicons were sequenced using the Illumina HiSeq platform. The study's own analysis went as follows. PCR bias was corrected computationally using synthetic template baselines, and reads within Hamming distance 2 were collapsed, with unmergeable singletons discarded. Reads were aligned against IMGT so that V, D and J genes, CDR3 length and insertions or deletions at six rearrangement sites could be assigned. Within each subset, clonotype counts were normalized to the number of sorted cells before true diversity and Gini coefficients were calculated with the tcR R package. The overlap coefficient, calculated on TCRB nucleotide sequences, was used to measure repertoire sharing. Out-of-frame TCRB sequences from naive cells were analyzed to stand in for the pre-selection repertoire. In TCRdb, the immuneACCESS table is reduced to in-frame sequences with V and J assigned. These tables do not hold every clone; where another copy was compared, an unresolved V gene accounts for under half, and the others remain unexplained. V and J calls and clone size are given by that table; D and trimming were obtained from the DNA. This sample is represented by hundreds of thousands of clones; around an eighth of them were singletons. The ten top clones hold less than 0.025% of the sample.

The CDR3 contains 14 residues, cysteine and phenylalanine counted. The DNA shown is the 42-base CDR3, in frame from base 1. V is clipped by 4 bases and J by 0 bases, and the sequence between their germline boundaries is 7 bases long. The germline V gene encodes CDR1 SEHNR and CDR2 FQNEAQ (reference sequence). This entry is derived from a study of beta chain features in type 1 diabetes (dated by TCRdb to 2017 to 2018). Regarding the study in general: No differences in mean age, gender distribution, total cell number or subset yield were found between patients and healthy donors. The study compared TCRB repertoires of sorted circulating CD4+ T cell subsets between recently diagnosed type 1 diabetes patients and matched healthy donors. A total of 85 million to 140 million sorted cells were examined across all samples, and a strong correlation was observed between cell number per subset and RNA yield. Regulatory and stem cell-like memory subsets were obtained from only 8 patients and roughly eight healthy donors, while naive and central memory subsets were obtained from all 30 or so donors.

A single peripheral blood draw of approximately 110 mL on average was collected from each donor into heparinised tubes. A BD FACSAria II and a panel including CD45RO, CCR7, CD25, CD127, CD95 and CD27 were used to sort naive, central memory, regulatory and stem cell-like memory CD4+ T cells. Purity was above 95% for every sorted population. PBMCs were isolated right away by Lymphoprep density gradient centrifugation and were stained directly, without culture. Samples were stained and sorted in pairs, with one healthy donor and one patient per experiment, so that batch effects were minimized. The full study reports these points: A moderate but significant shortening of TCRB CDR3 length was observed in type 1 diabetes patients in all four CD4+ subsets. At VDJ recombination sites, type 1 diabetes patients had fewer insertions and more deleted nucleotides, which implies abnormalities in thymic rearrangement. Naive, central memory and regulatory TCRB repertoires appeared to be more alike among patients than among healthy donors. Because small numbers of individuals were included in the HLA sub-analyses, any influence of HLA type on TCRB rearrangement was left unresolved. PCR may preferentially amplify shorter templates, but because patient and control samples were amplified and corrected together, any resulting skew would affect both groups equally. Because cDNA was sequenced instead of genomic DNA, activated cells with high expression could be over-represented, although the groups did not differ in activation or CD3 levels.

The V and J segments used are TRBV7-9 and TRBJ1-5; D gene: possibly TRBD1, on 5 matching bases. This clonotype originated in a man between 18 and 29 years old with type 1 diabetes. Sequences were obtained from naive CD4+ T cells from blood. The label giving this sample's cell subset or site can be read as: true naive CD4+ T cells. The CDR3 protein: CASSSDTSNQPQHF. The nucleotide sequence is given as TGTGCCAGCAGCTCGGACACTAGCAATCAGCCCCAGCATTTT.